The 27 T cell receptor beta chains reported below all come from one sample, sequenced in a study of T cell changes during pregnancy in multiple sclerosis. TCRdb keeps only in-frame clones here, not all; method: immunoSEQ multiplex PCR. Of over 80,000 clones listed, less than 95% are singletons. The specimen was peripheral blood, collected in the second trimester of pregnancy. These receptors came from a female donor in good health, enrolled as a control in a pregnancy study.

Points on this clone: The junction and the germline gene differ at one end; a read error may be behind it. The chain joins TRBV2 to TRBJ1-2; 8 nucleotides align to TRBD1. The V gene's germline CDR1 is SNHLY and CDR2 FYNNEI. This CDR3 region has 13 residues. This CDR3 reads CASSTGQGTSGRF. The CDR3 DNA is TGTGCCAGCAGTACAGGACAGGGAACCTCTGGACGGTTC.

The CDR3: CASSLENSSGNTIYF. CDR3 sequence (DNA): TGCGCCAGCAGCTTGGAAAACAGCTCTGGAAACACCATATATTTT. V gene TRBV5-1 combines with J gene TRBJ1-3; no firm D call. The CDR3 has 15 amino acids. Per germline, CDR1 SGHRS and CDR2 YFSETQ. V dropped 0 bases and J dropped 0 bases, with 7 bases sitting between them. Based on the CDR3 plus reference TRBV5-1 and TRBJ1-3, the full variable domain is KAGVTQTPRYLIKTRGQQVTLSCSPISGHRSVSWYQQTPGQGLQFLFEYFSETQRNKGNFPGRFSGRQFSNSRSEMNVSTLELGDSALYLCASSLENSSGNTIYFGEGSWLTVV.

The CDR3 coding sequence is TGTGCCAGCTCAACAGGGGGCAATAATGAAAAACTGTTTTTT. It translates to CASSTGGNNEKLFF. V usage is TRBV18 and J usage is TRBJ1-4; 9 bases map to TRBD1. J lost 4 bases, V lost 5 bases, and 2 bases had no gene match. CDR1 and CDR2 from the germline V gene are KGHSH and LQKENI. The CDR3 has 14 residues.

This clone was counted a single time. This chain uses TRBV7-9 with TRBJ1-1, with a possible D match to TRBD1 (6 bases). V gave up 7 bases and J gave up 1 base, with 16 bases separating them. Germline V gene data show CDR1 as SEHNR and CDR2 as FQNEAQ (reference sequence). The CDR3 consists of 15 residues. For the CDR3, the DNA is TGTGCCAGCACCACGATCGGACAGACGAACACTGAAGCTTTCTTT. Protein sequence: CASTTIGQTNTEAFF.

The chain links TRBV5-4 to TRBJ2-7, with D possibly matching TRBD2 (5 bases). V lost 4 bases to trimming and J lost 0 bases, with 23 bases between them. This CDR3 contains 18 residues. Germline V gene lookup returns CDR1 SGHNT and CDR2 YYREEE (reference sequence). CDR3 region: CASSDGLILGPFSYEQYF. CDR3 sequence (DNA): TGTGCCAGCAGCGATGGACTCATTCTAGGTCCCTTCTCCTACGAGCAGTACTTC.

This chain connects TRBV7-9 to TRBJ2-3; unclear D gene. Trimming shortened V by 1 base and J by 1 base, and 3 bases separated the two germline ends. The germline gives CDR1 SEHNR, CDR2 FQNEAQ (reference sequence). The CDR3 length is 13 residues. CDR3 sequence (DNA): TGTGCCAGCAGCTTAGGCGGCACAGATACGCAGTATTTT. This codes for CASSLGGTDTQYF.

The genes are TRBV4-3 and TRBJ1-5; TRBD1 agrees at 7 bases. Germline V gene sequence: CDR1 LGHNA, CDR2 YSLEER. The junction had 10 bases not matched to a gene; V was cut back by 0 bases and J by 8 bases. The CDR3 is made up of 16 amino acids. CDR3 DNA: TGCGCCAGCAGCCAAGATCGACGGGACAGCGTTAAGCCCCAGCATTTT. Translating it yields CASSQDRRDSVKPQHF.

This clone was counted only a few times. The genes are TRBV7-9 and TRBJ1-4, with 7 bases fitting TRBD1. This CDR3 spans 15 amino acids. The V segment lost 3 bases and the J segment 3 bases; nucleotides outside the gene matches: 4. Germline V gene lookup returns CDR1 SEHNR and CDR2 FQNEAQ (reference sequence). For the CDR3, the DNA is TGTGCCAGCAGCTTGCCAGGGGGTTCTAATGAAAAACTGTTTTTT. Its translation: CASSLPGGSNEKLFF.

The chain employs TRBV9 and TRBJ2-5; 8 bases line up with TRBD1. CDR3 length: 13 amino acids. The trim removed 3 bases at V and 5 bases at J, leaving 3 bases unmatched. CDR1 and CDR2 from the germline V gene are SGDLS and YYNGEE. CDR3: CASSGTGSETQYF. The CDR3 nucleotides are TGTGCCAGCAGCGGGACAGGGTCCGAGACCCAGTACTTC.

CDR3 DNA: TGTGCCAGCAGTGTAGGTTTGAGGGCGGGAAAAGGACAGCCCCAGCATTTT. Translated, it gives CASSVGLRAGKGQPQHF. The rearrangement joins TRBV6-1 to TRBJ1-5; no firm D call. V gave up 4 bases and J gave up 7 bases, with 23 bases separating them. The CDR3 sequence is 17 residues long. Germline CDR1 is MNHNS and CDR2 is SASEGT.

J is TRBJ1-1 and V is TRBV5-1; 8 bases are a match to TRBD1. CDR3 size: 13 residues. V was clipped by 0 bases and J by 7 bases; unmatched bases: 2. The V gene's germline CDR1 is SGHRS and CDR2 YFSETQ. The CDR3 DNA reads TGCGCCAGCAGCTTGGCCAGGGGGCGTGAAGCTTTCTTT. Its protein product is CASSLARGREAFF.

CDR3: CASDIVMGQSYNEQFF. In DNA form, the CDR3 reads TGTGCCAGCGACATCGTTATGGGGCAGTCCTACAATGAGCAGTTCTTC. This rearrangement joins TRBV7-9 to TRBJ2-1, with a possible D match to TRBD1 (5 bases). The germline CDR1 and CDR2 sequences are SEHNR and FQNEAQ (reference sequence). The germline V and J ends were trimmed by 8 bases and 1 base, with 18 bases remaining between them. The CDR3 has 16 amino acids.

The CDR3 loop reads CASSDGDIDGYTF. DNA for the CDR3: TGTGCCAGCAGTGATGGGGACATTGATGGCTACACCTTC. The J gene is TRBJ1-2, the V gene TRBV6-4; D possibly corresponds to TRBD1 (6 bases). Germline lookup yields CDR1 MRHNA and CDR2 SNTAGT. This CDR3 comprises 13 residues. V was pared by 3 bases and J by 6 bases, with 11 bases between.

The chain carries TRBV19 and TRBJ2-1; 9 bases match TRBD2. Germline assignment: CDR1 LNHDA and CDR2 SQIVND (reference sequence). The CDR3 covers 16 residues. Trimming removed 1 base from V and 4 bases from J; junction bases left unmatched: 5. CDR3 nucleotides: TGTGCCAGTAGTATAGGTAGCGGGGGCCTTTACAATGAGCAGTTCTTC. Protein sequence: CASSIGSGGLYNEQFF.

This clone appeared once. This chain joins TRBV19 and TRBJ2-3; 9 nucleotides line up with TRBD1. Trimming at V came to 7 bases and at J to 3 bases, leaving 8 bases not matched to a gene. CDR3 length: 15 amino acids. Looked up from germline, CDR1 is LNHDA and CDR2 is SQIVND (reference sequence). CDR3 protein: CASKDRGIGTDTQYF. CDR3 sequence (DNA): TGTGCCAGTAAGGACAGGGGAATTGGGACAGATACGCAGTATTTT.

V and J are TRBV28 and TRBJ1-6; 7 bases are shared with TRBD1. This CDR3 spans 15 amino acids. Germline CDR1 and CDR2: MDHEN and SYDVKM. With V trimmed by 6 bases and J by 9 bases, 11 bases remained unmatched. CDR3 loop: CASREGSGGGSPLHF. In DNA form, the CDR3 reads TGTGCCAGCAGGGAAGGGTCAGGGGGTGGTTCACCCCTCCACTTT.

The chain is built from TRBV19 and TRBJ1-4; 7 nucleotides match TRBD1. J lost 5 bases, V lost 5 bases, and 5 bases had no gene match. CDR3 size: 14 residues. Germline CDR1 reads LNHDA; CDR2 reads SQIVND (reference sequence). CDR3 nucleotides: TGTGCCAGTAGTTACGGGACAGACAATGAAAAACTGTTTTTT. It is translated as CASSYGTDNEKLFF.

The V and J genes are TRBV4-1 and TRBJ1-1; a possible D gene is TRBD1 (5 bases). The CDR3 sequence is 18 residues long. Germline values: CDR1 MGHRA, CDR2 YSYEKL. Deletions cut 5 bases from V and 1 base from J, with 23 bases between. CDR3 in amino acids: CASSFRAPRQLANTEAFF. CDR3 nucleotides: TGCGCCAGCAGCTTTAGAGCCCCAAGACAGCTGGCGAACACTGAAGCTTTCTTT.

CDR3 loop: CASSHGTEEGDTQYF. The DNA of the CDR3 is TGTGCCAGCAGTCACGGGACAGAGGAAGGAGATACGCAGTATTTT. The V call is TRBV6-6, the J call TRBJ2-3; TRBD1 agrees at 7 bases. J was trimmed by 5 bases and V by 5 bases; bases with no gene match: 10. The CDR3 is made up of 15 amino acids. CDR1 MNHNY and CDR2 SVGAGI come from the germline V gene (reference sequence).

V and J are TRBV18 and TRBJ2-7; D is perhaps TRBD2 (6 bases). Germline CDR1 KGHSH, CDR2 LQKENI. Trimming cost V 6 bases and J 3 bases, with 9 bases left between them. The CDR3 runs to 12 residues. The CDR3 nucleotides read TGTGCCAGCTCGCGGGGCAGCTACGAGCAGTACTTC. Residues: CASSRGSYEQYF. Full variable domain (rest looked up from reference TRBV18 and TRBJ2-7): NAGVMQNPRHLVRRRGQEARLRCSPMKGHSHVYWYRQLPEEGLKFMVYLQKENIIDESGMPKERFSAEFPKEGPSILRIQQVVRGDSAAYFCASSRGSYEQYFGPGTRLTVT.

This chain joins TRBV19 and TRBJ2-7; 8 bases map to TRBD2. Trimming at V came to 5 bases and at J to 2 bases, leaving 8 bases not matched to a gene. CDR3 length: 15 amino acids. Germline values: CDR1 LNHDA, CDR2 SQIVND (reference sequence). The chain's CDR3 is CASSVAGTSPYEQYF. CDR3 in DNA: TGTGCCAGTAGTGTAGCGGGAACTAGCCCCTACGAGCAGTACTTC. The full variable domain, with the rest looked up from reference TRBV19 and TRBJ2-7, is DGGITQSPKYLFRKEGQNVTLSCEQNLNHDAMYWYRQDPGQGLRLIYYSQIVNDFQKGDIAEGYSVSREKKESFPLTVTSAQKNPTAFYLCASSVAGTSPYEQYFGPGTRLTVT.

The rearrangement joins TRBV6-5 to TRBJ1-2; D not certain. The V end was cut by 2 bases, the J end by 1 base, with 8 bases between. The CDR3 is 14 residues long. Germline V gene sequence: CDR1 MNHEY, CDR2 SVGAGI. The CDR3 nucleotides are TGTGCCAGCAGTTACGGAGGCCTTAACTATGGCTACACCTTC. Translation gives CASSYGGLNYGYTF.

The genes are TRBV6-5 and TRBJ1-2; maybe TRBD1 (6 bases). The CDR3 extends over 13 amino acids. The germline gives CDR1 MNHEY, CDR2 SVGAGI. V shed 2 bases and J shed 6 bases, with 10 bases lying between them. Here the CDR3 reads CASSYTTGHGYTF. Written as DNA, the CDR3 is TGTGCCAGCAGTTACACAACAGGGCATGGCTACACCTTC.

J is TRBJ2-3 and V is TRBV19; perhaps TRBD1 as D (6 bases). With 7 bases removed from V and 3 bases from J, the gap between germline ends came to 14 bases. CDR1 and CDR2 from the germline V gene are LNHDA and SQIVND (reference sequence). The CDR3 spans 14 residues. The CDR3: CASTNRDRTDTQYF. Written as DNA, the CDR3 is TGTGCCAGTACCAACAGGGACCGGACAGATACGCAGTATTTT.

This clone was seen only a few times. The genes are TRBV7-7 and TRBJ2-7, with D unresolved. CDR1 and CDR2 (germline): SSHAT, FNYEAQ (reference sequence). V was clipped by 5 bases and J by 1 base, with 12 bases between them. The CDR3 consists of 14 residues. The CDR3 sequence: CASSLQTDSYEQYF. As DNA, the CDR3 is TGTGCCAGCAGCCTGCAGACTGATTCCTACGAGCAGTACTTC. The variable domain in full, completed from reference TRBV7-7 and TRBJ2-7, reads GAGVSQSPRYKVTKRGQDVTLRCDPISSHATLYWYQQALGQGPEFLTYFNYEAQPDKSGLPSDRFSAERPEGSISTLTIQRTEQRDSAMYRCASSLQTDSYEQYFGPGTRLTVT.

The chain carries TRBV7-2 and TRBJ1-4, with D maybe TRBD1 (5 bases). Germline CDR1 reads SGHTA; CDR2 reads FQGNSA. The germline V and J ends were trimmed by 1 base and 4 bases, with 7 bases remaining between them. This CDR3 is built from 14 residues. The CDR3 region has the DNA TGTGCCAGCAGCTTAGGACAGCATAATGAAAAACTGTTTTTT. It is translated as CASSLGQHNEKLFF.

This chain uses TRBV5-1 with TRBJ1-2; 7 bases agree with TRBD1. V trimming: 4 bases; J trimming: 0 bases; junction bases outside the gene matches: 3. The CDR3 is 14 residues long. CDR1 is SGHRS and CDR2 is YFSETQ in the germline V gene. The chain's CDR3 is CASSPGTANYGYTF. DNA for the CDR3: TGCGCCAGCAGCCCGGGGACAGCTAACTATGGCTACACCTTC.